A selection of T cell receptor beta chains follows, all from one sample in a study of persistence of HIV-infected CD4 T cells. Profiling relied on immunoSEQ multiplex PCR, and the TCRdb table lists in-frame clones only, not all of them. The sample lists 35,000 to 55,000 clones; roughly 92% were seen once. Antigens of these TCRs are unknown. The sample was CD4+ T cells sorted from PBMCs after 18-hour stimulation, taken from a patient who received antiretroviral therapy. The receptors stem from an adult man with HIV who was CMV-seropositive. The CDR3 runs from the conserved cysteine through the conserved F or W. The D gene is left open where the match is weak. Clone size appears in some rows only: once, few, many, or a class for an expanded clone.

CDR3 protein,CDR3 DNA,J gene,CDR3 length,clone size,V gene,D gene
CASSLEQNYGYTF,TGCGCCAGCAGCTTGGAACAGAACTATGGCTACACCTTC,TRBJ1-2,13,NA,TRBV5-1,NA
CASTPQGGEQPQHF,TGTGCCAGCACCCCACAGGGTGGTGAGCAGCCCCAGCATTTT,TRBJ1-5,14,few,TRBV6-6,NA
CASSPGVGSGNTIYF,TGTGCCAGCAGCCCAGGGGTGGGTTCTGGAAACACCATATATTTT,TRBJ1-3,15,NA,TRBV7-9,NA
CASSTAGTSGSYEQYF,TGTGCCAGTAGTACTGCCGGGACTAGCGGTTCCTACGAGCAGTACTTC,TRBJ2-7,16,few,TRBV19,TRBD2
CAIERPGAGNSPLHF,TGTGCGATAGAAAGGCCAGGGGCGGGAAATTCACCCCTCCACTTT,TRBJ1-6,15,NA,TRBV28,NA
CASSQRGTDYSNQPQHF,TGCGCCAGCAGCCAAAGAGGGACAGACTATAGCAATCAGCCCCAGCATTTT,TRBJ1-5,17,NA,TRBV4-1,TRBD1
CASSPRGGAYTGELFF,TGTGCCAGCAGCCCCCGTGGGGGGGCCTACACCGGGGAGCTGTTTTTT,TRBJ2-2,16,NA,TRBV3-1/TRBV3-2,NA
CASSEQGGYGYTF,TGTGCCAGCAGTGAGCAGGGAGGCTATGGCTACACCTTC,TRBJ1-2,13,NA,TRBV6-1,NA
CASSQRGGTAGANVLTF,TGCGCCAGCAGCCAACGCGGCGGGACTGCTGGGGCCAACGTCCTGACTTTC,TRBJ2-6,17,NA,TRBV4-1,NA
CASSQEAGLAGGTPGEQYF,TGTGCCAGCAGCCAAGAAGCGGGACTAGCGGGGGGCACGCCTGGCGAGCAGTACTTC,TRBJ2-7,19,once,TRBV4-2,TRBD2
CASSLAWDTINNEQFF,TGTGCCAGCAGCTTGGCGTGGGACACTATAAACAATGAGCAGTTCTTC,TRBJ2-1,16,NA,TRBV5-4,NA
CAISRTKDEQYF,TGTGCCATCAGTCGGACAAAGGACGAGCAGTACTTC,TRBJ2-7,12,NA,TRBV10-3,NA
CASSVATGLATKEFF,TGTGCCAGCAGCGTAGCTACCGGACTAGCAACAAAGGAGTTCTTC,TRBJ2-1,15,NA,TRBV9,TRBD2
CASSLSGGTGQNTGELFF,TGCGCCAGCAGCTTAAGCGGGGGGACGGGCCAGAACACCGGGGAGCTGTTTTTT,TRBJ2-2,18,NA,TRBV5-1,TRBD2
CASSLRPRTTDTQYF,TGTGCCAGCAGCTTAAGGCCCAGAACGACAGATACGCAGTATTTT,TRBJ2-3,15,NA,TRBV7-3,NA
CASSELAGGYNEQFF,TGCGCCAGCAGTGAGCTAGCGGGGGGCTACAATGAGCAGTTCTTC,TRBJ2-1,15,NA,TRBV10-1,TRBD2
CASCSERARGYTF,TGTGCCAGCTGTTCAGAGCGGGCGCGTGGCTACACCTTC,TRBJ1-2,13,once,TRBV28,NA
CASSPWTGGTYNEQFF,TGTGCCAGCAGTCCGTGGACAGGGGGTACCTACAATGAGCAGTTCTTC,TRBJ2-1,16,NA,TRBV28,TRBD1
CASRLGTSGGGTDTQYF,TGTGCCAGCAGGTTGGGGACTAGCGGGGGGGGCACAGATACGCAGTATTTT,TRBJ2-3,17,NA,TRBV5-4,TRBD2
CSASTAGGWSNQPQHF,TGCAGTGCTAGTACGGCAGGGGGATGGAGCAATCAGCCCCAGCATTTT,TRBJ1-5,16,NA,TRBV20-1,TRBD1
CASRNRDNSPLHF,TGTGCCAGCAGAAACAGGGATAATTCACCCCTCCACTTT,TRBJ1-6,13,NA,TRBV6-5,NA
CASSQGGATEAFF,TGTGCCAGCAGCCAAGGGGGTGCCACTGAAGCTTTCTTT,TRBJ1-1,13,once,TRBV3-1/TRBV3-2,NA